This T cell receptor (beta chain) was captured by sequencing in a study of shared clonotypes between healthy human individuals. Study outcomes and limitations: Generally, naive subsets came out with larger estimated richness than memory subsets. Rarefaction curves obtained for sorted subsets showed sequencing incomplete despite large depth.

Comments on this clone: As yet, its antigen is unknown.

CDR3 length: 13 amino acids. CDR1 SGHTA and CDR2 FQGNSA come from the germline V gene. Trimming removed 1 base at V and 13 bases at J, with 13 bases between. Method: immunoSEQ multiplex PCR; TCRdb's copy keeps in-frame clones and lacks some. The data contain roughly 2.2 million clones, 92% of them singletons. Sequenced: naive CD4+ T cells from PBMCs. Subset reported: CD45RA+ positively selected. The sequence derives from a man younger than 35 in good health. Some clones in this sample may be carry-over from other donors' samples. V is TRBV7-2 and J is TRBJ1-4; D not resolved. The CDR3 is CASSLEKESRLFF. CDR3 nucleotide sequence: TGTGCCAGCAGCTTAGAGAAGGAAAGTCGACTGTTTTTT. The full variable domain, rest sourced from reference TRBV7-2 and TRBJ1-4, is GAGVSQSPSNKVTEKGKDVELRCDPISGHTALYWYRQSLGQGLEFLIYFQGNSAPDKSGLPSDRFSAERTGGSVSTLTIQRTQQEDSAVYLCASSLEKESRLFFGSGTQLSVL.